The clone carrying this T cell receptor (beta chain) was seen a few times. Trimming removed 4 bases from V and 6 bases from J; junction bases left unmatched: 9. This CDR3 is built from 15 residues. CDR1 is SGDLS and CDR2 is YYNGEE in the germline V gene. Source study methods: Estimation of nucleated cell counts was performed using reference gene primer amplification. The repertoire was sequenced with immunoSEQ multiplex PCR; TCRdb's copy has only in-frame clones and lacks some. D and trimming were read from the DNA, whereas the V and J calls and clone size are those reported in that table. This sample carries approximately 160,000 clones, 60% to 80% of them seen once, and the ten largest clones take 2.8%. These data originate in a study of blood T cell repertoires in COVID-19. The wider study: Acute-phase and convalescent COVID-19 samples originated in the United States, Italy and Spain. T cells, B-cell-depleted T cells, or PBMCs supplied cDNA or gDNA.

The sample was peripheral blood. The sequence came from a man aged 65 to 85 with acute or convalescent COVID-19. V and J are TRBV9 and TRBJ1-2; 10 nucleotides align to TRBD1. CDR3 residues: CASSKSGTGVDGYTF. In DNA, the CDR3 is TGTGCCAGCAGCAAGTCCGGGACAGGGGTGGATGGCTACACCTTC.